The next 16 T cell receptor beta chains were all read from a single sample in a study of vaccination effects on CD4 cells after COVID-19. These receptors have no identified antigens. Expansion with viral peptide pools was applied to antigen-specific CD4+ T cells by the ViraFEST assay prior to sequencing. CD4+ T cells were isolated after about eleven days of culture. Every participant took two doses of the BNT162b2 or mRNA-1273 vaccine. Clones were read by immunoSEQ multiplex PCR, and TCRdb kept only the in-frame ones, dropping some. Of tens of thousands of clones in the sample, around 70% were seen once. The sequences come from CD4+ T cells from PBMCs cultured with HCoV-229E spike peptides, collected after COVID-19 vaccination. The receptor source for this set is a human donor who received a COVID-19 vaccine.

The chain has TRBV18 and TRBJ1-2; D possibly corresponds to TRBD1 (6 bases). The CDR3 is 13 amino acids. With 3 bases removed from V and 4 bases from J, the gap between germline ends came to 9 bases. Germline-derived CDR1 and CDR2 are KGHSH and LQKENI. The CDR3 loop reads CASSPDSRYGYTF. DNA for the CDR3: TGTGCCAGCTCACCGGACAGCCGCTATGGCTACACCTTC. Together with reference TRBV18 and TRBJ1-2, the CDR3 gives the full variable domain: NAGVMQNPRHLVRRRGQEARLRCSPMKGHSHVYWYRQLPEEGLKFMVYLQKENIIDESGMPKERFSAEFPKEGPSILRIQQVVRGDSAAYFCASSPDSRYGYTFGSGTRLTVV.

The chain joins TRBV7-2 to TRBJ1-1; D uncertain. The CDR3 runs to 16 residues. V was shortened by 5 bases and J by 0 bases, with 16 bases between the two germline ends. Germline-derived CDR1 and CDR2 are SGHTA and FQGNSA. DNA of the CDR3: TGTGCCAGCAGCCCGGGAACCGGAGGGTTGAACACTGAAGCTTTCTTT. This gives the protein CASSPGTGGLNTEAFF.

The DNA for the CDR3 is TGTGCCAGCAGTTCATCCGGGACAGGGAGCTACGAGCAGTACTTC. Encoded protein: CASSSSGTGSYEQYF. J is TRBJ2-7 and V is TRBV28; TRBD1 agrees at 9 bases. Germline CDR1 is MDHEN and CDR2 is SYDVKM. Trimming at V came to 4 bases and at J to 3 bases, leaving 7 bases not matched to a gene. CDR3 length: 15 residues.

The chain carries TRBV2 and TRBJ2-7; D is possibly TRBD1 or TRBD2 (5 bases each). Germline V lookup: CDR1 SNHLY, CDR2 FYNNEI. The CDR3 length is 12 residues. The ends were cut back, 6 bases at V and 5 bases at J, with 11 bases in the middle. The CDR3 nucleotides read TGTGCCAGCAGCGCTGAGGGGCACGAGCAGTACTTC. It is translated as CASSAEGHEQYF.

V and J are TRBV5-4 and TRBJ1-4, with 10 bases fitting TRBD1. V gave up 4 bases and J gave up 2 bases; unmatched junction bases: 5. The length of the CDR3 is 16 residues. Germline values: CDR1 SGHNT, CDR2 YYREEE (reference sequence). This CDR3 reads CASSPRQGATNEKLFF. CDR3 bases: TGTGCCAGCAGCCCGAGACAGGGGGCGACTAATGAAAAACTGTTTTTT.

This clone is classed as medium-sized. The chain combines TRBV7-9 with TRBJ1-2; D unresolved. This CDR3 contains 16 residues. Germline CDR1 reads SEHNR; CDR2 reads FQNEAQ (reference sequence). With 0 bases removed from V and 0 bases from J, the gap between germline ends came to 11 bases. This CDR3 is CASSLAQTRSNYGYTF. The CDR3 DNA sequence: TGTGCCAGCAGCTTAGCACAGACACGGTCTAACTATGGCTACACCTTC.

In this sample, this clone turned up a few times. J is TRBJ1-4 and V is TRBV4-1; 8 bases are shared with TRBD1. CDR1 and CDR2 (germline): MGHRA, YSYEKL. The CDR3 runs to 16 residues. V dropped 1 base and J dropped 7; count of bases not matched to a gene: 8. For the CDR3, the DNA is TGCGCCAGCAGCCAAGGTTCAGGGGGCGGGGGTGAAAAACTGTTTTTT. It translates to CASSQGSGGGGEKLFF.

In this sample, this clone turned up a few times. The chain has TRBV5-1 and TRBJ2-5; 7 nucleotides line up with TRBD1. CDR1 is SGHRS and CDR2 is YFSETQ in the germline V gene. This CDR3 comprises 15 residues. The V gene end was trimmed by 4 bases and the J gene end by 3 bases; junction bases not matched to a gene: 9. CDR3 loop: CASSRIQGSEETQYF. The CDR3 DNA reads as TGCGCCAGCAGCAGGATACAGGGGAGCGAAGAGACCCAGTACTTC.

J is TRBJ2-1 and V is TRBV3-1 (or the pseudogene TRBV3-2); D may correspond to TRBD1 or TRBD2 (6 bases each). Trimming pared 0 bases from V and 9 bases from J, leaving 9 bases between. Looked up from germline, CDR1 is LGHDT and CDR2 is YNNKEL (reference sequence). The CDR3 has 13 residues. CDR3 amino acids: CASSQDRGGEQFF. In DNA, the CDR3 is TGTGCCAGCAGCCAAGACAGGGGAGGTGAGCAGTTCTTC.

This clone was observed a handful of times. V is TRBV11-2 and J is TRBJ1-2; D is perhaps TRBD1 (5 bases). The V end lost 2 bases, the J end lost 5 bases, and 18 bases lay between the germline ends. The germline gives CDR1 SGHAT, CDR2 FQNNGV. CDR3 length equals 16 residues. As DNA, the CDR3 is TGTGCCAGCAGCTTACGCAGGGCCAACCCTGGGTATGGCTACACCTTC. It specifies CASSLRRANPGYGYTF.

The chain has TRBV6-5 and TRBJ1-5; D is perhaps TRBD1 (6 bases). The CDR3 extends over 13 amino acids. CDR1 is MNHEY, CDR2 SVGAGI, per germline. Between the trimmed V and J ends, which lost 6 bases and 4 bases, there was a span of 10 bases. CDR3 DNA sequence: TGTGCCAGCAGCGGACAGAATAATCAGCCCCAGCATTTT. Translated: CASSGQNNQPQHF.

This chain links TRBV5-1 with TRBJ2-6, with a weak D call TRBD2 (5 bases). The CDR3 runs 14 residues. With 0 bases removed from V and 5 bases from J, the gap between germline ends came to 6 bases. The germline CDR1 and CDR2 sequences are SGHRS and YFSETQ. CDR3 sequence reads: CASSLGGRANVLTF. The CDR3 nucleotides are TGCGCCAGCAGCTTGGGAGGGAGGGCCAACGTCCTGACTTTC.

This clone came up a few times. This rearrangement joins TRBV11-2 to TRBJ1-2; D perhaps matches TRBD1 (5 bases). The CDR3 covers 14 residues. CDR1 is SGHAT and CDR2 is FQNNGV in the germline V gene. The germline V and J ends were trimmed by 5 bases and 4 bases, with 14 bases remaining between them. The CDR3 spells CASSPDSSLYGYTF. The DNA of the CDR3 is TGTGCCAGCAGCCCTGACAGTTCTCTCTATGGCTACACCTTC.

The genes are TRBV6-5 and TRBJ1-1; no clear D gene. CDR1 is MNHEY, CDR2 SVGAGI, per germline. This CDR3 has 15 residues. Trimming pared 6 bases from V and 2 bases from J, leaving 16 bases between. This CDR3 reads CASSPRQRSNTEAFF. DNA of the CDR3: TGTGCCAGCAGCCCCCGCCAGCGGTCAAACACTGAAGCTTTCTTT.

A single count supports this clone. The chain links TRBV5-1 to TRBJ1-3, with D perhaps matching TRBD1 (6 bases). Trimming left V 0 bases short and J 1 base short, with 11 bases between. This CDR3 spans 16 amino acids. The germline gives CDR1 SGHRS, CDR2 YFSETQ. DNA of the CDR3: TGCGCCAGCAGCTTGGTGTACAGGGAGTCTGGAAACACCATATATTTT. This gives the protein CASSLVYRESGNTIYF.

CDR3 nucleotides: TGTGCCAGCTCACGGGACTACAATGAGCAGTTCTTC. Amino acids: CASSRDYNEQFF. V usage is TRBV18 and J usage is TRBJ2-1; D remains ambiguous. The CDR3 runs 12 residues. V was clipped by 4 bases and J by 3 bases, with 4 bases between them. The germline V gene has CDR1 KGHSH and CDR2 LQKENI.